A single sample gave rise to the 20 T cell receptor beta chains below, sequenced in a study of OX40 agonist ivuxolimab in advanced cancers. Method: immunoSEQ multiplex PCR; TCRdb's copy keeps in-frame clones and lacks some. The repertoire holds 84,000 or so clones, with about 90% as singletons. Sequenced material: CD4+ or CD8+ T cells sorted from blood, taken in a trial of the OX40 agonist ivuxolimab. These receptors originate from an adult with an advanced solid tumor such as melanoma, head and neck, liver or kidney cancer.

The J gene is TRBJ1-5, the V gene TRBV4-2; weak D call: TRBD1 (6 bases). Trimming pared 4 bases from V and 4 bases from J, leaving 8 bases between. Looked up from germline, CDR1 is LGHNA and CDR2 is YNFKEQ. This CDR3 comprises 13 residues. CDR3 in DNA: TGTGCCAGCAGCCCAGACAGGAATCAGCCCCAGCATTTT. This translates into CASSPDRNQPQHF.

The chain couples TRBV28 to TRBJ2-7; no firm D call. The V and J ends lost 5 bases and 4 bases respectively, with 9 bases between them. The V gene's germline CDR1 is MDHEN and CDR2 SYDVKM. The CDR3 has 12 residues. CDR3 protein: CASSTPSYEQYF. The CDR3 DNA follows: TGTGCCAGCAGTACCCCTAGTTACGAGCAGTACTTC. Using reference TRBV28 and TRBJ2-7 for the parts outside the CDR3, the full variable domain is DVKVTQSSRYLVKRTGEKVFLECVQDMDHENMFWYRQDPGLGLRLIYFSYDVKMKEKGDIPEGYSVSREKKERFSLILESASTNQTSMYLCASSTPSYEQYFGPGTRLTVT.

The rearrangement joins TRBV9 to TRBJ2-2; D may be TRBD1 (7 bases). Trimming left V 3 bases short and J 5 bases short, with 11 bases between. The CDR3 contains 14 residues. Germline CDR1 SGDLS, CDR2 YYNGEE. Here the CDR3 DNA reads TGTGCCAGCAGCGCGACAGGGAGGACCGGGGAGCTGTTTTTT. Translated, it gives CASSATGRTGELFF.

This sequence joins TRBV7-2 and TRBJ2-3, with 9 bases aligning to TRBD2. The germline V gene has CDR1 SGHTA and CDR2 FQGNSA. This CDR3 has 16 residues. Unmatched junction bases numbered 9, after V lost 5 bases and J lost 3 bases. The CDR3, as DNA: TGTGCCAGCAGCATCGCGGGGGGGTTAGGAACAGATACGCAGTATTTT. Its protein product is CASSIAGGLGTDTQYF.

V usage is TRBV5-1 and J usage is TRBJ2-1; maybe TRBD2 (6 bases). This CDR3 comprises 14 residues. In germline, CDR1 is SGHRS, CDR2 YFSETQ. V lost 4 bases and J 7 bases, leaving 15 bases between the germline ends. DNA for the CDR3: TGCGCCAGCAGCCGAAACGGAGGGGAAAATGAGCAGTTCTTC. Its protein is CASSRNGGENEQFF.

The V and J genes are TRBV11-3 and TRBJ2-5, with 12 bases identical to TRBD2. The CDR3 loop spans 15 amino acids. V shed 3 bases and J 11 bases; nucleotides not matched to a gene: 10. In germline, CDR1 is SGHNT, CDR2 YENEEA. The CDR3 is CASSFASGGAGEQYF. In DNA, the CDR3 is TGTGCCAGCAGCTTCGCTAGCGGGGGGGCCGGGGAGCAGTACTTC.

The rearrangement links TRBV9 to TRBJ2-5; D is ambiguous. V lost 0 bases and J lost 2, with 8 bases in between. This CDR3 has 14 amino acids. Germline CDR1 and CDR2: SGDLS and YYNGEE. The CDR3 reads CASSVGGRQETQYF. The CDR3 DNA is TGTGCCAGCAGCGTAGGGGGAAGGCAAGAGACCCAGTACTTC.

The chain combines TRBV7-2 with TRBJ2-1; D uncertain. The V end was cut by 1 base, the J end by 7 bases, with 5 bases between. This CDR3 is 12 amino acids long. Germline V gives CDR1 SGHTA, CDR2 FQGNSA. The CDR3 nucleotides are TGTGCCAGCAGCTTAGTAGGGAATGAGCAGTTCTTC. This gives the protein CASSLVGNEQFF.

The rearrangement uses TRBV5-1 and TRBJ2-7; TRBD1 is a possible D gene (7 bases). The CDR3 runs to 16 residues. Germline V CDR1 and CDR2: SGHRS, YFSETQ. The germline V and J ends were trimmed by 0 bases and 2 bases, with 15 bases remaining between them. Here the CDR3 DNA reads TGCGCCAGCAGCTTGGCCCCGGACAGGACTACCTACGAGCAGTACTTC. Residues: CASSLAPDRTTYEQYF.

This chain links TRBV5-4 with TRBJ2-7, with TRBD2 matching over 10 bases. Germline loops: CDR1 SGHNT, CDR2 YYREEE (reference sequence). The CDR3 spans 15 residues. The ends lost 0 bases at V and 4 bases at J; junction bases unmatched: 4. Here the CDR3 reads CASSLGSGGFYEQYF. CDR3 DNA: TGTGCCAGCAGCTTGGGTAGCGGGGGGTTTTACGAGCAGTACTTC. The variable domain in full, completed from reference TRBV5-4 and TRBJ2-7, reads ETGVTQSPTHLIKTRGQQVTLRCSSQSGHNTVSWYQQALGQGPQFIFQYYREEENGRGNFPPRFSGLQFPNYSSELNVNALELDDSALYLCASSLGSGGFYEQYFGPGTRLTVT.

The rearrangement joins TRBV9 to TRBJ2-7; 8 bases are a match to TRBD2. The junction had 3 bases not matched to a gene; V was cut back by 0 bases and J by 1 base. CDR1 and CDR2 from the germline V gene are SGDLS and YYNGEE. CDR3 length: 15 amino acids. DNA for the CDR3: TGTGCCAGCAGCGTAGGACGGGAGGGGTCCTACGAGCAGTACTTC. The encoded protein is CASSVGREGSYEQYF.

The chain has TRBV28 and TRBJ2-2; D ambiguous. V was trimmed by 10 bases and J by 7 bases, leaving 19 bases between them. Germline CDR1 MDHEN, CDR2 SYDVKM. The CDR3 extends over 14 amino acids. This chain's CDR3 is CATALLESIGELFF. In DNA, the CDR3 is TGTGCCACAGCCTTGTTGGAGTCGATCGGGGAGCTGTTTTTT.

The J gene is TRBJ2-7, the V gene TRBV25-1; tentatively, D is TRBD1 (7 bases). The CDR3 covers 16 residues. V was clipped by 1 base and J by 3 bases, with 16 bases between them. Germline CDR1 is MGHDK and CDR2 is SYGVNS. CDR3 region: CASSESGGTDFYEQYF. The CDR3 coding sequence is TGTGCCAGCAGTGAATCAGGGGGGACAGACTTCTACGAGCAGTACTTC.

V is TRBV30 and J is TRBJ2-6; TRBD2 might be the D (7 bases). The CDR3 covers 16 residues. The germline V and J ends were trimmed by 2 bases and 0 bases, with 11 bases remaining between them. Germline lookup yields CDR1 GTSNPN and CDR2 SVGIG (reference sequence). The CDR3 DNA is TGTGCCTGGAGTCAAAGGGGGGGCTCTGGGGCCAACGTCCTGACTTTC. Encoded protein: CAWSQRGGSGANVLTF. Full variable domain (remainder filled in from reference TRBV30 and TRBJ2-6): SQTIHQWPATLVQPVGSPLSLECTVEGTSNPNLYWYRQAAGRGLQLLFYSVGIGQISSEVPQNLSASRPQDRQFILSSKKLLLSDSGFYLCAWSQRGGSGANVLTFGAGSRLTVL.

V usage is TRBV4-1 and J usage is TRBJ2-5; 12 nucleotides line up with TRBD2. J lost 5 bases, V lost 3 bases, and 7 bases had no gene match. CDR1 and CDR2 from the germline V gene are MGHRA and YSYEKL. The CDR3 is made up of 16 amino acids. The CDR3 nucleotides read TGCGCCAGCAGCCACCGCCCTGGACTAGCGGGGGAGACCCAGTACTTC. The encoded protein is CASSHRPGLAGETQYF.

J is TRBJ2-7 and V is TRBV5-4; D is unresolved. The germline gives CDR1 SGHNT, CDR2 YYREEE (reference sequence). The V gene lost 4 bases and the J gene lost 2 bases, with 13 bases spanning the gap. The CDR3 runs 14 residues. This CDR3 is CASSEGPRPYEQYF. CDR3 DNA: TGTGCCAGCAGCGAAGGACCCCGGCCCTACGAGCAGTACTTC. Using reference TRBV5-4 and TRBJ2-7 for the parts outside the CDR3, the full variable domain is ETGVTQSPTHLIKTRGQQVTLRCSSQSGHNTVSWYQQALGQGPQFIFQYYREEENGRGNFPPRFSGLQFPNYSSELNVNALELDDSALYLCASSEGPRPYEQYFGPGTRLTVT.

The J gene is TRBJ2-1, the V gene TRBV12-5, with D tentatively TRBD2 (6 bases). The CDR3 is 14 amino acids. V was cut by 6 bases and J by 6 bases, with 15 bases left in between. CDR1 LGHNT and CDR2 FRNRAP come from the germline V gene. The CDR3 region has the DNA TGTGCTAGTGGACCGGGACTCCCGCCCAATGAGCAGTTCTTC. It encodes CASGPGLPPNEQFF.

V usage is TRBV7-2 and J usage is TRBJ2-7; possible D gene TRBD2, 6 bases. The CDR3 is 12 amino acids. V lost 5 bases to trimming and J lost 4 bases, with 9 bases between them. The germline V gene encodes CDR1 SGHTA and CDR2 FQGNSA. The CDR3 nucleotides are TGTGCCAGCAGCCTCCGGGGGTACGAGCAGTACTTC. It yields the protein CASSLRGYEQYF.

The J gene is TRBJ2-3, the V gene TRBV7-2; TRBD2 might be the D (6 bases). This CDR3 comprises 17 residues. V lost 4 bases and J 0 bases, leaving 17 bases between the germline ends. Per germline, CDR1 SGHTA and CDR2 FQGNSA. CDR3 sequence: CASSSRRASASTDTQYF. DNA for the CDR3: TGTGCCAGCAGCTCCCGGAGGGCTAGCGCTAGCACAGATACGCAGTATTTT.

V gene TRBV19 combines with J gene TRBJ1-2; D might be TRBD1 (5 bases). Germline-derived CDR1 and CDR2 are LNHDA and SQIVND (reference sequence). The CDR3 length is 14 residues. Trimming took off 5 bases at V and 8 bases at J, with 18 bases between the two ends. CDR3 nucleotide sequence: TGTGCCAGTAGTGAACTACAGGCGGCTCAGGGCTACACCTTC. Translation: CASSELQAAQGYTF. Full variable domain (rest looked up from reference TRBV19 and TRBJ1-2): DGGITQSPKYLFRKEGQNVTLSCEQNLNHDAMYWYRQDPGQGLRLIYYSQIVNDFQKGDIAEGYSVSREKKESFPLTVTSAQKNPTAFYLCASSELQAAQGYTFGSGTRLTVV.